Below, one T cell receptor beta chain is given with its context. Antigen specificity is unknown. The sample is drawn from a study of T cell responses to AZD1222 COVID-19 vaccine. General study findings and limits: Baseline testing showed seropositivity in only five to seven AZD1222 recipients.

CDR1 and CDR2 from the germline V gene are ENHRY and SYGVKD. The CDR3 is made up of 11 amino acids. Trimming shortened V by 9 bases and J by 8 bases, and 10 bases separated the two germline ends. Sequencing used immunoSEQ multiplex PCR; TCRdb keeps in-frame clones, though not all of them. The sample shows about 160,000 clones, roughly nine tenths of them seen only once. This rearrangement joins TRBV10-3 to TRBJ1-4; no clear D. The TCR comes from an adult who received the AZD1222 COVID-19 vaccine. Here the sequenced sample was peripheral blood, taken 28 days after the second AZD1222 dose. In nucleotides, the CDR3 is TGTGCCATAAGTATGGGGGAAAAACTGTTTTTT. It codes for CAISMGEKLFF.